This T cell receptor beta chain is drawn from a study of blood T cell repertoires in COVID-19. Across the study: Italy, Spain and the United States were the sources of the convalescent and acute COVID-19 samples. From T cells, B-cell-depleted T cells, or PBMCs came the material, which was cDNA or gDNA.

With 8 bases removed from V and 0 bases from J, the gap between germline ends came to 16 bases. The CDR3 has 15 amino acids. Germline V gene data show CDR1 as MNHEY and CDR2 as SVGAGI. Libraries were prepared by immunoSEQ multiplex PCR; TCRdb keeps only in-frame clonotypes and omits some of them. Of about 390,000 clones in the sample, around nine tenths were seen once. In terms of age and location, participants ranged from roughly 18 to 89 years and lived in about two dozen US areas. Donors in Cohort 3 counted as recovered after two negative PCRs, clearance, or symptom resolution. The V gene is TRBV6-5, the J gene TRBJ1-1; D perhaps matches TRBD1 (6 bases). The source of this sequence is a woman aged 50 to 65 who had recovered from COVID-19. The sequenced material came from PBMCs or T cells enriched from blood (not recorded which). The CDR3 nucleotides are TGTGCCAGCCGGGGAAACGACAGGATGAACACTGAAGCTTTCTTT. Translation: CASRGNDRMNTEAFF.